This T cell receptor (beta chain) was identified during a study of blood T cell repertoires in COVID-19. TCRdb's copy holds only in-frame clones and misses some; the assay was immunoSEQ multiplex PCR. The data contain 120,000 or so clones, approximately 84% of them singletons. The V and J ends lost 3 bases and 4 bases respectively, with 12 bases between them. Germline V CDR1 and CDR2: MGHDK, SYGVNS. The CDR3 runs 15 residues. Sequencing input: peripheral blood. The gene calls are TRBV25-1 and TRBJ2-2, with D perhaps TRBD2 (7 bases). The clonotype comes from a man aged 70 or older with acute or convalescent COVID-19. The CDR3 region has the DNA TGTGCCAGCAGTGAGAGTAGGGGGGGCACCGGGGAGCTGTTTTTT. Its protein product is CASSESRGGTGELFF.